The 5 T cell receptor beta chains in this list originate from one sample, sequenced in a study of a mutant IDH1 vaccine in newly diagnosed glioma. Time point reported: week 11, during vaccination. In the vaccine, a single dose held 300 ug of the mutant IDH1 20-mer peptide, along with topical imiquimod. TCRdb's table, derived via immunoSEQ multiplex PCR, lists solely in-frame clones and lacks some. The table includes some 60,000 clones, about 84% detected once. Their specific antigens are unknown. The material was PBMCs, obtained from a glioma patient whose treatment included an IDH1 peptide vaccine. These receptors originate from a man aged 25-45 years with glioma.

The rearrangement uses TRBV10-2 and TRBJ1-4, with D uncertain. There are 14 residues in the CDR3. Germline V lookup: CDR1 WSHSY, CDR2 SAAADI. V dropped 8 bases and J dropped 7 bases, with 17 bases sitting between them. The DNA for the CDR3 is TGCGCCAGCCAAAACACGGGGTTTAGTGAAAAACTGTTTTTT. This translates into CASQNTGFSEKLFF.

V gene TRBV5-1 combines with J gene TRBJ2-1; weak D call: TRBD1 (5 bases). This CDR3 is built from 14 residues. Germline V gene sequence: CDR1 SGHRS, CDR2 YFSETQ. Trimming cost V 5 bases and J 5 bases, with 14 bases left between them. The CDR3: CASRVPGYDNEQFF. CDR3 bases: TGCGCCAGCAGGGTGCCAGGGTATGACAATGAGCAGTTCTTC.

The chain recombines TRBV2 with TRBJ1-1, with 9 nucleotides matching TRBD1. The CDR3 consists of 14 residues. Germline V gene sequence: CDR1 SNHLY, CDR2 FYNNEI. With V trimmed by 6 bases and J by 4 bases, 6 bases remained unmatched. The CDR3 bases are TGTGCCAGCAGCTTCGGACAGGGGTTCACTGAAGCTTTCTTT. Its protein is CASSFGQGFTEAFF.

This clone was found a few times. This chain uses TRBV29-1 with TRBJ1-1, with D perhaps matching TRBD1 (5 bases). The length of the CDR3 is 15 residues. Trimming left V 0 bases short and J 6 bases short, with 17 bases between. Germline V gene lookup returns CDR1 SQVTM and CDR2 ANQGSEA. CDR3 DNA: TGCAGCGTTGAAGACCCCGGACAAAGGCTCTCTGAAGCTTTCTTT. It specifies CSVEDPGQRLSEAFF.

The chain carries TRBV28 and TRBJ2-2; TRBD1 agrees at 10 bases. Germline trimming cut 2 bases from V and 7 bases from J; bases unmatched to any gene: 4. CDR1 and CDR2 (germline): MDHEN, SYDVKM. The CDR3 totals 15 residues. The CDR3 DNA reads TGTGCCAGCAGTTTACCGGGACAGGGGAACGGGGAGCTGTTTTTT. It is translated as CASSLPGQGNGELFF. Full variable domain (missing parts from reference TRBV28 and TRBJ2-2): DVKVTQSSRYLVKRTGEKVFLECVQDMDHENMFWYRQDPGLGLRLIYFSYDVKMKEKGDIPEGYSVSREKKERFSLILESASTNQTSMYLCASSLPGQGNGELFFGEGSRLTVL.